This T cell receptor (beta chain) appears in the sequencing data of a study of T cell responses to AZD1222 COVID-19 vaccine. Findings of the study overall: Spike-specific TCR depth and breadth grew after two AZD1222 doses. Donor demographics were predominantly white British with a female majority; clonal diversity may be underestimated.

Turning to this clone: Its antigen is unidentified.

TCRdb's copy holds only in-frame clones and misses some; the assay was immunoSEQ multiplex PCR. This sample carries 100,000 or so clones, approximately 86% of them seen once, and the ten largest clones take about 1.5%. Germline CDR1 MNHEY, CDR2 SMNVEV (reference sequence). The CDR3 contains 17 residues. After removal of 5 bases from V and 1 base from J, the junction contained 9 bases not matched to a gene. This receptor was identified in an adult in good health. The chain carries TRBV27 and TRBJ1-5; TRBD1 agrees at 9 bases. Material: peripheral blood, obtained on day 0 of AZD1222 vaccination. CDR3 coding DNA: TGTGCCAGCAGTCCCCACAGGGGGCGGAAGAGCAATCAGCCCCAGCATTTT. This translates into CASSPHRGRKSNQPQHF.